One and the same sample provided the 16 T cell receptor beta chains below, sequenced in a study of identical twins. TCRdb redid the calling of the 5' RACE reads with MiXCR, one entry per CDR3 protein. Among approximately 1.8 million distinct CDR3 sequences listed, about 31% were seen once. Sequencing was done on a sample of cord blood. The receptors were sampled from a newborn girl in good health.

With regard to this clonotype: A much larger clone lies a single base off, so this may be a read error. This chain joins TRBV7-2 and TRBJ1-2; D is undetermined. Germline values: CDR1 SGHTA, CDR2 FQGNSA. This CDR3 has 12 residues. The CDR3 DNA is TGTGCCAGCGGCTTAATAAACTATGGCTACACCTTC. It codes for CASGLINYGYTF.

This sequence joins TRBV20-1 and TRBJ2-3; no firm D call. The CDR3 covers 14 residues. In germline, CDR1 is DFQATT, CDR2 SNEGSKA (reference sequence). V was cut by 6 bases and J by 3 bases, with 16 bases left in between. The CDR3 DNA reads TGCAGTGCCCCCAAGGTGCCTAGGACAGATACGCAGTATTTT. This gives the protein CSAPKVPRTDTQYF.

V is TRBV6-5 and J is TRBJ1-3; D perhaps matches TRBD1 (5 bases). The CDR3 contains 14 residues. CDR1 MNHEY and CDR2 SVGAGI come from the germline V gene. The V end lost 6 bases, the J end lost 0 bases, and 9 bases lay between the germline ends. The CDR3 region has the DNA TGTGCCAGCAGGATTGACAGCTCTGGAAACACCATATATTTT. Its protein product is CASRIDSSGNTIYF.

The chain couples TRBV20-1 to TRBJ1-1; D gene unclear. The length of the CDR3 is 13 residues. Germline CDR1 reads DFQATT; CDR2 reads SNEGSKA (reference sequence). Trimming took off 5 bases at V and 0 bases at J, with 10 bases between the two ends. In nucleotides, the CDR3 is TGCAGTGCTCTATACAGCATGAACACTGAAGCTTTCTTT. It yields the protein CSALYSMNTEAFF.

CDR3: CASSEELALKTQYF. CDR3 nucleotides: TGTGCCAGCAGTGAGGAACTAGCGTTGAAGACCCAGTACTTC. The chain has TRBV2 and TRBJ2-5; 7 bases line up with TRBD2. The V gene end was trimmed by 3 bases and the J gene end by 6 bases; junction bases not matched to a gene: 7. This CDR3 spans 14 amino acids. Germline V lookup: CDR1 SNHLY, CDR2 FYNNEI.

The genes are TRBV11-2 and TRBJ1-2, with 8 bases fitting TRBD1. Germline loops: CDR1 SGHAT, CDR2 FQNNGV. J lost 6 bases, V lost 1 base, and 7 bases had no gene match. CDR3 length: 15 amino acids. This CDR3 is CASSLVAGGANGYTF. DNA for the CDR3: TGTGCCAGCAGCTTAGTGGCAGGGGGCGCGAATGGCTACACCTTC.

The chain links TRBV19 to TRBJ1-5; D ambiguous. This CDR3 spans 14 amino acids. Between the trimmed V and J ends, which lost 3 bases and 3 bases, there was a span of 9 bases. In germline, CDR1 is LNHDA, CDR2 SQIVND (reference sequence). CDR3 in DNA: TGTGCCAGTAGTATTCTTAGACACAATCAGCCCCAGCATTTT. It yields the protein CASSILRHNQPQHF.

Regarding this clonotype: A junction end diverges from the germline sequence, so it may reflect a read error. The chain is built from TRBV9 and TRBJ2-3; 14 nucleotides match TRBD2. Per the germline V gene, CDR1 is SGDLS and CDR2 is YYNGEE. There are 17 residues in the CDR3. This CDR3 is CASSWGLAGVGTGTQYF. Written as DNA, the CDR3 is TGTGCCAGCAGCTGGGGACTAGCGGGAGTGGGGACAGGTACGCAGTATTTT. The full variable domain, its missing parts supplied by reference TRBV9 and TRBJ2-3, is DSGVTQTPKHLITATGQRVTLRCSPRSGDLSVYWYQQSLDQGLQFLIQYYNGEERAKGNILERFSAQQFPDLHSELNLSSLELGDSALYFCASSWGLAGVGTGTQYFGPGTRLTVL.

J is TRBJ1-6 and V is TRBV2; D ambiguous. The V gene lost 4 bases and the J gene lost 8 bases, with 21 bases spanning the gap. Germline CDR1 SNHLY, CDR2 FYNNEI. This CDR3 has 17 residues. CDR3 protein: CASSAARVKTPHSPLHF. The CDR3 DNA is TGTGCCAGCAGTGCTGCTCGGGTCAAGACCCCCCATTCACCCCTCCACTTT.

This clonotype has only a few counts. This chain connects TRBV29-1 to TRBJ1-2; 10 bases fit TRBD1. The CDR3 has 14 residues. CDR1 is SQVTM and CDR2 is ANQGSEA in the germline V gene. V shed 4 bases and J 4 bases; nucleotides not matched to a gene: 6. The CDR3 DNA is TGCAGCGTTGGGACAGGGGGAATTAGCTATGGCTACACCTTC. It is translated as CSVGTGGISYGYTF.

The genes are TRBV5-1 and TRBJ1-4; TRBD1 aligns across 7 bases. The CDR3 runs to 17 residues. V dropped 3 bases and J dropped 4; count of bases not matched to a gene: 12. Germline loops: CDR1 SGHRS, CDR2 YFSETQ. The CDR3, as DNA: TGCGCCAGCAGCTCTCTTCCCTCGACAGGGATTAATGAAAAACTGTTTTTT. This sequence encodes CASSSLPSTGINEKLFF. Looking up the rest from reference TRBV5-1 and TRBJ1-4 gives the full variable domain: KAGVTQTPRYLIKTRGQQVTLSCSPISGHRSVSWYQQTPGQGLQFLFEYFSETQRNKGNFPGRFSGRQFSNSRSEMNVSTLELGDSALYLCASSSLPSTGINEKLFFGSGTQLSVL.

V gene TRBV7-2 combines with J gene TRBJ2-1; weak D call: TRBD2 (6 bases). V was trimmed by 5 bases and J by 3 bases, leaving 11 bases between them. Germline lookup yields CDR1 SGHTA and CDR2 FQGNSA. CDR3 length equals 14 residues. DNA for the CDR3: TGTGCCAGCAGCAAGGGAGGAAACTACAATGAGCAGTTCTTC. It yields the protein CASSKGGNYNEQFF.

CDR3 residues: CASSPDRAGNTEAFF. The CDR3, as DNA: TGTGCCAGCAGCCCAGACAGGGCGGGGAACACTGAAGCTTTCTTT. The J gene is TRBJ1-1, the V gene TRBV12-3 or TRBV12-4; the match to TRBD1 covers 7 bases. The CDR3 has 15 amino acids. With 6 bases clipped from V and 1 base from J, the junction kept 8 bases outside the gene matches.

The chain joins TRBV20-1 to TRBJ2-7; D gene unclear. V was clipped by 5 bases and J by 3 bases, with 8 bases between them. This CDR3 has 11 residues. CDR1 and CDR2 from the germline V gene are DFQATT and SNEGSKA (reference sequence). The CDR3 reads CSAPLIYEQYF. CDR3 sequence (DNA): TGCAGTGCTCCACTTATCTACGAGCAGTACTTC.

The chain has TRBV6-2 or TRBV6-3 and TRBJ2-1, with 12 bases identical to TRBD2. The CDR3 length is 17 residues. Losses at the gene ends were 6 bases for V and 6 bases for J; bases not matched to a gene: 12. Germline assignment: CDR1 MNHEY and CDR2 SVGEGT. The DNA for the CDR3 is TGTGCCAGCAGCCGAATCCTAGCGGGGGGGCCTACCAATGAGCAGTTCTTC. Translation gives CASSRILAGGPTNEQFF.

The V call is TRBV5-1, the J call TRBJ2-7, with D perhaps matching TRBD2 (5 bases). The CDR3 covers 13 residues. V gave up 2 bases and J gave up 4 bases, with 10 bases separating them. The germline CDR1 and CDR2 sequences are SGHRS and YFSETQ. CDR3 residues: CASSFQRVYEQYF. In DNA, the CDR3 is TGCGCCAGCAGCTTTCAGAGGGTTTACGAGCAGTACTTC.